The 8 T cell receptor beta chains in this list originate from one sample, sequenced in a study of CD8+ T cells in alopecia areata. As the sequencing template, cDNA was produced by extracting RNA and reverse transcribing it. Libraries were prepared by immunoSEQ multiplex PCR; TCRdb keeps only in-frame clonotypes and omits some of them. The sample contains about 120,000 clones, 30% to 40% of which appear only once. Material for sequencing was CD4+ T cells sorted from blood. The receptor source for this set is a human donor with alopecia areata.

Note on this clone: The sample holds other DNA sequences that translate to the same CDR3. The chain links TRBV27 to TRBJ2-7; maybe TRBD1 (5 bases). CDR1 and CDR2 from the germline V gene are MNHEY and SMNVEV (reference sequence). The CDR3 extends over 14 amino acids. Trimming removed 2 bases at V and 6 bases at J, with 14 bases between. The CDR3, as DNA: TGTGCCAGCAGTTTAGGGCAGGGCCTTCGCGAGCAGTACTTC. This translates into CASSLGQGLREQYF.

The rearrangement links TRBV4-1 to TRBJ1-1; tentatively, D is TRBD1 (5 bases). Germline V gives CDR1 MGHRA, CDR2 YSYEKL. This CDR3 comprises 15 residues. V gave up 0 bases and J gave up 1 base, with 9 bases separating them. The CDR3 spells CASSQDRQGNTEAFF. The CDR3, as DNA: TGCGCCAGCAGCCAAGATAGGCAGGGGAACACTGAAGCTTTCTTT.

The V call is TRBV11-2, the J call TRBJ2-2, with unresolved D. CDR1 and CDR2 (germline): SGHAT, FQNNGV. Trimming took off 2 bases at V and 1 base at J, with 11 bases between the two ends. The CDR3 length is 16 residues. CDR3 nucleotide sequence: TGTGCCAGCAGCTTATTTAGGCATATGAACACCGGGGAGCTGTTTTTT. This sequence encodes CASSLFRHMNTGELFF.

This clone appeared a few times. The rearrangement uses TRBV28 and TRBJ2-1; 8 positions agree with TRBD1. CDR1 and CDR2 from the germline V gene are MDHEN and SYDVKM. J lost 1 base, V lost 7 bases, and 3 bases had no gene match. This CDR3 region has 14 residues. The CDR3 spells CASTQGASYNEQFF. The CDR3 DNA follows: TGTGCCAGCACCCAGGGGGCATCCTACAATGAGCAGTTCTTC.

The chain recombines TRBV30 with TRBJ1-5; unclear D gene. The germline V and J ends were trimmed by 5 bases and 1 base, with 9 bases remaining between them. The CDR3 has 13 amino acids. CDR1 and CDR2 from the germline V gene are GTSNPN and SVGIG (reference sequence). The CDR3 coding sequence is TGTGCCTGGGCTGAGAACAGCAATCAGCCCCAGCATTTT. It translates to CAWAENSNQPQHF.

The rearrangement links TRBV7-2 to TRBJ2-7; D perhaps matches TRBD1 (6 bases). V was pared by 5 bases and J by 6 bases, with 17 bases between. There are 14 residues in the CDR3. CDR1 is SGHTA and CDR2 is FQGNSA in the germline V gene. The CDR3 loop is CASSPGQRYTEQYF. The CDR3 DNA follows: TGTGCCAGCAGCCCCGGACAGAGGTACACCGAGCAGTACTTC.

This clone was counted only a few times. The CDR3 here is CAWTDTNEKLFF. DNA of the CDR3: TGTGCCTGGACAGACACAAATGAAAAACTGTTTTTT. This rearrangement joins TRBV30 to TRBJ1-4; D unresolved. V gave up 4 bases and J gave up 5 bases, with 8 bases separating them. Germline V gene sequence: CDR1 GTSNPN, CDR2 SVGIG (reference sequence). The CDR3 has 12 residues.

J is TRBJ2-3 and V is TRBV7-9; 11 bases agree with TRBD1. Per germline, CDR1 SEHNR and CDR2 FQNEAQ (reference sequence). This CDR3 spans 15 amino acids. J gave up 4 bases and V 6 bases, and 6 bases lay outside the gene matches. CDR3 sequence (DNA): TGTGCCAGCAGTTCCGGGACAGGGGGTTCAGATACGCAGTATTTT. It is translated as CASSSGTGGSDTQYF.